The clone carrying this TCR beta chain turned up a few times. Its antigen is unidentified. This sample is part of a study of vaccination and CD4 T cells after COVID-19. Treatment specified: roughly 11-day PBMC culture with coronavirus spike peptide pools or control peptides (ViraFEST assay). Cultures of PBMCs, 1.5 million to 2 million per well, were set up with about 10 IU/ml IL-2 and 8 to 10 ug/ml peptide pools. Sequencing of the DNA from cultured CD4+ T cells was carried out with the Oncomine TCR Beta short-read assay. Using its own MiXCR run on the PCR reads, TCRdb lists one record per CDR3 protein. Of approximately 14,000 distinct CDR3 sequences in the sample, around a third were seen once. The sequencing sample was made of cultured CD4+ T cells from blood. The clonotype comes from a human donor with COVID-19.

The CDR3 sequence is CASTPGGDAGTQYF. The CDR3 DNA sequence: TGCGCCAGCACACCGGGGGGGGACGCGGGTACGCAGTATTTT. This sequence joins TRBV5-1 and TRBJ2-3, with TRBD2 identical over 8 bases. The germline gives CDR1 SGHRS, CDR2 YFSETQ. CDR3 length: 14 amino acids. V lost 6 bases and J lost 8; bases outside the gene matches: 11.